This is a list of T cell receptor beta chains from one sample in a study of T cells after yellow fever vaccination. TCRdb called the 5' RACE reads again in MiXCR, with one record for every CDR3 protein. This sample has tens of thousands of distinct CDR3 sequences, with 6.5% to 8% found just once. The specimen comprised PBMCs, either bulk or a sorted T-cell subset (CD4+, CD8+, memory, or dextramer-sorted; not recorded which), sampled on the day of the first yellow fever vaccination. The receptors derive from a man aged 18 to 30 who received the YFV17D yellow fever vaccine. Both conserved end residues are part of each CDR3. Each record gives: V gene, D gene, clone size, CDR3 length, J gene, CDR3 protein, CDR3 DNA. D genes are given only for firm matches. Not all rows give a size; the values are once, few, many and, for expanded clones, a class.

V: TRBV6-5
D: -
size: -
length: 15
J: TRBJ1-2
CDR3: CASSWGAEANYGYTF
DNA: TGTGCCAGCAGTTGGGGCGCGGAAGCTAACTATGGCTACACCTTC

V: TRBV15
D: TRBD1
size: many
length: 15
J: TRBJ2-3
CDR3: CATSRPGQSTDTQYF
DNA: TGTGCCACCAGCAGGCCGGGACAGAGCACAGATACGCAGTATTTT

V: TRBV3-1
D: -
size: many
length: 14
J: TRBJ1-5
CDR3: CASRGGGLGQPQHF
DNA: TGTGCCAGCAGGGGCGGCGGGTTAGGACAGCCCCAGCATTTT

V: TRBV5-4
D: -
size: -
length: 12
J: TRBJ2-5
CDR3: CASSLAGETQYF
DNA: TGTGCCAGCAGCTTGGCTGGGGAGACCCAGTACTTC

V: TRBV6-1
D: -
size: many
length: 14
J: TRBJ2-1
CDR3: CASSDRRAIREQFF
DNA: TGTGCCAGCAGTGACCGGAGGGCTATTCGAGAGCAGTTCTTC

V: TRBV5-1
D: TRBD2
size: many
length: 18
J: TRBJ2-3
CDR3: CASSGVGLAGAFTDTQYF
DNA: TGCGCCAGCAGCGGCGTAGGGCTAGCGGGGGCCTTCACAGATACGCAGTATTTT

V: TRBV2
D: TRBD1
size: many
length: 13
J: TRBJ1-6
CDR3: CAGRTGGLSPLHF
DNA: TGTGCCGGACGGACAGGGGGTCTTTCACCCCTCCACTTT

V: TRBV6-1
D: -
size: many
length: 15
J: TRBJ2-2
CDR3: CASSPAGANTGELFF
DNA: TGTGCCAGCAGCCCCGCCGGAGCCAATACCGGGGAGCTGTTTTTT

V: TRBV5-1
D: TRBD1
size: many
length: 15
J: TRBJ2-1
CDR3: CASSLQGGSYNEQFF
DNA: TGCGCCAGCAGCTTACAGGGGGGTTCCTACAATGAGCAGTTCTTC

V: TRBV11-2
D: -
size: many
length: 13
J: TRBJ1-1
CDR3: CASSLPGRVQAFF
DNA: TGTGCCAGCAGCCTTCCAGGGAGAGTCCAAGCTTTCTTT

V: TRBV6-1
D: -
size: many
length: 13
J: TRBJ1-1
CDR3: CASSEFEGFEAFF
DNA: TGTGCCAGCAGTGAATTCGAGGGATTTGAAGCTTTCTTT